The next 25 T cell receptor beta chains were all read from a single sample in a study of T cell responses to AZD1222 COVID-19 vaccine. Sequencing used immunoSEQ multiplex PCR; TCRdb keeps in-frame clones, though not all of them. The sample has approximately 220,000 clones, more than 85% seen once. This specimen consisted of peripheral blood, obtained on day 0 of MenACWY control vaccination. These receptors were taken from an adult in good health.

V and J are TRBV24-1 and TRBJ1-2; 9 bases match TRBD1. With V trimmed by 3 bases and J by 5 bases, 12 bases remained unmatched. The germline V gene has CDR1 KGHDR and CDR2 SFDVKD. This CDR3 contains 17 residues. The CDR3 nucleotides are TGTGCCACCAGTGATCCTCATGGGACAGGGAAGGAGTATGGCTACACCTTC. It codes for CATSDPHGTGKEYGYTF.

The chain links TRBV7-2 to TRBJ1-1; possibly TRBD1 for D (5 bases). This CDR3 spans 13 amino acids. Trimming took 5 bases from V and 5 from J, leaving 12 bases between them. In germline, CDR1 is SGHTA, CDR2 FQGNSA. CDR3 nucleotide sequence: TGTGCCAGCAGCACTCAGGGAAGGACTGAAGCTTTCTTT. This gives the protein CASSTQGRTEAFF.

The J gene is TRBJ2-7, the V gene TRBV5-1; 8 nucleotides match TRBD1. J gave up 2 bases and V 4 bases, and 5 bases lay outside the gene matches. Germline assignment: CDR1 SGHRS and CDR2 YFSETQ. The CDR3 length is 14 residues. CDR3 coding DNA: TGCGCCAGCAGCGAAGACAGGGGAACCTACGAGCAGTACTTC. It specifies CASSEDRGTYEQYF.

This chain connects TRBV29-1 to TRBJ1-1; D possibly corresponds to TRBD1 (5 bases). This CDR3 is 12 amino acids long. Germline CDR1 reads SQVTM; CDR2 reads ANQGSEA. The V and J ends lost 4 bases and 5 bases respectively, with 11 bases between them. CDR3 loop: CSVAGRGTEAFF. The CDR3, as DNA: TGCAGCGTTGCAGGGAGGGGTACTGAAGCTTTCTTT.

The chain's CDR3 is CASSLLFTGELFF. The CDR3 DNA reads as TGTGCCAGCAGCCTACTGTTCACCGGGGAGCTGTTTTTT. V and J are TRBV7-9 and TRBJ2-2; D uncertain. The germline V gene encodes CDR1 SEHNR and CDR2 FQNEAQ (reference sequence). V lost 5 bases and J 4 bases, leaving 8 bases between the germline ends. The CDR3 spans 13 residues. The full variable domain, with the rest looked up from reference TRBV7-9 and TRBJ2-2, is DTGVSQNPRHKITKRGQNVTFRCDPISEHNRLYWYRQTLGQGPEFLTYFQNEAQLEKSRLLSDRFSAERPKGSFSTLEIQRTEQGDSAMYLCASSLLFTGELFFGEGSRLTVL.

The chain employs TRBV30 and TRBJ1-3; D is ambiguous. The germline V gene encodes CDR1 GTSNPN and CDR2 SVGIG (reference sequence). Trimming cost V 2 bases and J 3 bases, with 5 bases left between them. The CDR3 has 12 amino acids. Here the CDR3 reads CAWSYRGNTIYF. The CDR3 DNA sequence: TGTGCCTGGAGTTATCGTGGAAACACCATATATTTT.

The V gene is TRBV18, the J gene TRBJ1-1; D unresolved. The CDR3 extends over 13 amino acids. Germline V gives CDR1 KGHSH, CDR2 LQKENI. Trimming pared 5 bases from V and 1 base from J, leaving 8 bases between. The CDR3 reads CASSGSTNTEAFF. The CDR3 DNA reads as TGTGCCAGCTCAGGCAGTACGAACACTGAAGCTTTCTTT.

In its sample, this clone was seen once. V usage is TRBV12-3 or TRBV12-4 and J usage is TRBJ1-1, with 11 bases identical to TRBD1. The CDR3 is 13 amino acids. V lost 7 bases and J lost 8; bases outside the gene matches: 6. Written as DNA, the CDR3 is TGTGCCAGCACCTTAGGGGACAGGGGGGAAGCTTTCTTT. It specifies CASTLGDRGEAFF.

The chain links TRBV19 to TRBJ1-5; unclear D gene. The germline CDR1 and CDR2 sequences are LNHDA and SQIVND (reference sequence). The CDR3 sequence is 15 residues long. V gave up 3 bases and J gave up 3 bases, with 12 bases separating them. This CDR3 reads CASSIGNSNNQPQHF. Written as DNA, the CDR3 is TGTGCCAGTAGTATCGGTAACAGCAACAATCAGCCCCAGCATTTT. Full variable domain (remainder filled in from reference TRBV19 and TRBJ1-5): DGGITQSPKYLFRKEGQNVTLSCEQNLNHDAMYWYRQDPGQGLRLIYYSQIVNDFQKGDIAEGYSVSREKKESFPLTVTSAQKNPTAFYLCASSIGNSNNQPQHFGDGTRLSIL.

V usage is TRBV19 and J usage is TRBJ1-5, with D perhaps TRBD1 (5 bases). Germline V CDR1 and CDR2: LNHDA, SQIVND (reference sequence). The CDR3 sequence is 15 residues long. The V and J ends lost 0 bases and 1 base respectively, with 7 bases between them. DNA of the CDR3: TGTGCCAGTAGTATAGACGAGGGGAGCAATCAGCCCCAGCATTTT. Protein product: CASSIDEGSNQPQHF. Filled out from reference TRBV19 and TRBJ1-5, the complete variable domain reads DGGITQSPKYLFRKEGQNVTLSCEQNLNHDAMYWYRQDPGQGLRLIYYSQIVNDFQKGDIAEGYSVSREKKESFPLTVTSAQKNPTAFYLCASSIDEGSNQPQHFGDGTRLSIL.

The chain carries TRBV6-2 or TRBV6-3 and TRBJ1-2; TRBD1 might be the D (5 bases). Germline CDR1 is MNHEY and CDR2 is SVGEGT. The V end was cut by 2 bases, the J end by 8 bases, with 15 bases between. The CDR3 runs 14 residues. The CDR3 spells CASSYGGGMTGYTF. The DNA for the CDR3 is TGTGCCAGCAGTTACGGCGGGGGTATGACGGGCTACACCTTC.

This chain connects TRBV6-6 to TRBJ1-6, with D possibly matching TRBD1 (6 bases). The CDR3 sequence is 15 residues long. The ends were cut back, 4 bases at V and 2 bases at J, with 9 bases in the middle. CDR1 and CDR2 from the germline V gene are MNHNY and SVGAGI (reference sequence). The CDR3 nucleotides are TGTGCCAGCAGTTTCGGACAGACCTATAATTCACCCCTCCACTTT. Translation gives CASSFGQTYNSPLHF.

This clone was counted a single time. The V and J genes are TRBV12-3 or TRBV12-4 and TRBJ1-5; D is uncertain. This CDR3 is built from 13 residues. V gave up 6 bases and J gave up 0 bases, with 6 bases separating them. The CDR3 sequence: CASRDFSNQPQHF. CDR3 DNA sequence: TGTGCCAGCAGGGACTTTAGCAATCAGCCCCAGCATTTT.

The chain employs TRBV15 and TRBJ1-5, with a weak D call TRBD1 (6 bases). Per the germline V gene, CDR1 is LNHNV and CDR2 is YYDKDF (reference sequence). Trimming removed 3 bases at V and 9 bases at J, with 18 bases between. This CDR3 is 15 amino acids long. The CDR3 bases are TGTGCCACCAGCAGGCCCGGAGGGGCACAGGGGCCCCAGCATTTT. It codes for CATSRPGGAQGPQHF.

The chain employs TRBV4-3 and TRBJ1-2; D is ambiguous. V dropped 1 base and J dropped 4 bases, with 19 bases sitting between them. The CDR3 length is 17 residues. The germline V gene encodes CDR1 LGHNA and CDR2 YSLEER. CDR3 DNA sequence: TGCGCCAGCAGCCAAGGACACGGAAGTAGCCCTCTCTATGGCTACACCTTC. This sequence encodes CASSQGHGSSPLYGYTF.

The CDR3 loop reads CASSQSPGTSTYGYTF. The CDR3 DNA is TGCGCCAGCAGCCAATCACCGGGAACATCCACCTATGGCTACACCTTC. The V and J genes are TRBV4-1 and TRBJ1-2; D gene ambiguous. V lost 2 bases and J lost 4, with 17 bases in between. Germline CDR1 is MGHRA and CDR2 is YSYEKL. The CDR3 covers 16 residues.

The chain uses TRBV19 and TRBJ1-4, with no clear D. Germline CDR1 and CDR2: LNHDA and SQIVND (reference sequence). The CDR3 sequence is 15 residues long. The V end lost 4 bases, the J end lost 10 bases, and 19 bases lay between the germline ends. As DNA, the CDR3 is TGTGCCAGTAGTACCCCCGGGCAGGTGCCGGGAAAACTGTTTTTT. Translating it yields CASSTPGQVPGKLFF. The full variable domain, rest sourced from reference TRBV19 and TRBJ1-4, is DGGITQSPKYLFRKEGQNVTLSCEQNLNHDAMYWYRQDPGQGLRLIYYSQIVNDFQKGDIAEGYSVSREKKESFPLTVTSAQKNPTAFYLCASSTPGQVPGKLFFGSGTQLSVL.

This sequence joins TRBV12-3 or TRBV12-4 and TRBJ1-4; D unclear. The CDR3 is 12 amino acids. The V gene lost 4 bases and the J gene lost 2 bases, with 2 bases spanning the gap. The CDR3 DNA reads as TGTGCCAGCAGTTGGACTAATGAAAAACTGTTTTTT. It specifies CASSWTNEKLFF.

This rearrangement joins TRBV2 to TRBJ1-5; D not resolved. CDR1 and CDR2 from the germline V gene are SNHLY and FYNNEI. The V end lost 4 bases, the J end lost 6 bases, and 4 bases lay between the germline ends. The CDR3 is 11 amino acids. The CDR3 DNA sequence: TGTGCCAGCAGTGTGGGTCAGCCCCAGCATTTT. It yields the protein CASSVGQPQHF.

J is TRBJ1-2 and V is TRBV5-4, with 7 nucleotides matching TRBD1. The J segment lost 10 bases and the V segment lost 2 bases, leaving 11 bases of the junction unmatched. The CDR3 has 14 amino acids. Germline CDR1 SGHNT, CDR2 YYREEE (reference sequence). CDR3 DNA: TGTGCCAGCAGCTTAGACAGGGTGTCAGCGGACTACACCTTC. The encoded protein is CASSLDRVSADYTF.

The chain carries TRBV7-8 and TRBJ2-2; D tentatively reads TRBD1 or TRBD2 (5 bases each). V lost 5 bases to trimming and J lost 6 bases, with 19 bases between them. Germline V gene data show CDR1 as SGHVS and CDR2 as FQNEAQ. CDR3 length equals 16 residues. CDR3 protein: CASSHLRDARAGELFF. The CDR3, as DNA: TGTGCCAGCAGCCATCTCAGGGACGCGCGAGCCGGGGAGCTGTTTTTT.

Here the CDR3 reads CASSEGVGSPLHF. The CDR3 coding sequence is TGTGCCAGCAGTGAGGGAGTTGGTTCACCCCTCCACTTT. The chain has TRBV6-1 and TRBJ1-6; D gene uncertain. The CDR3 runs 13 residues. V gave up 3 bases and J gave up 9 bases, with 9 bases separating them. Germline CDR1 MNHNS, CDR2 SASEGT.

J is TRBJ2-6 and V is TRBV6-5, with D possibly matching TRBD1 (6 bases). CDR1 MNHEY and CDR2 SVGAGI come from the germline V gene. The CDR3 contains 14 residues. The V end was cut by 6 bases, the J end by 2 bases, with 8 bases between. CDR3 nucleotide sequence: TGTGCCAGCAGATCAGGGGCTGGGGCCAACGTCCTGACTTTC. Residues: CASRSGAGANVLTF.

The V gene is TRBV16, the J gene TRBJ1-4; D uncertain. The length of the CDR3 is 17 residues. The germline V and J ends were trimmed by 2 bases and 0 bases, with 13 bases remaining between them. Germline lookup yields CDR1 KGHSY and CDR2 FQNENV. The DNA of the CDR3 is TGTGCCAGCAGCCAAGGCGGCAACCATGCAACTAATGAAAAACTGTTTTTT. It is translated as CASSQGGNHATNEKLFF.

CDR3 sequence reads: CTSSRFPPCSYEQYF. CDR3 nucleotide sequence: TGCACCAGCAGCCGCTTTCCCCCCTGCTCCTACGAGCAGTACTTC. The chain has TRBV1 and TRBJ2-7. TRBV1 counts as a pseudogene. The CDR3 extends over 15 amino acids.